This T cell receptor (beta chain) was sequenced in a study of shared clonotypes between healthy human individuals. Several immunoSEQ plates received, in even portions, the genomic DNA of each subset. The data were produced by immunoSEQ multiplex PCR, yet TCRdb's version contains in-frame clones alone and is incomplete. The repertoire has hundreds of thousands of clones, roughly three quarters of them found once; the top ten carry 9.5% to 15%. The CDR3 is 12 amino acids. Per germline, CDR1 SGHNT and CDR2 YENEEA. The ends were cut back, 4 bases at V and 1 base at J, with 4 bases in the middle. The chain recombines TRBV11-3 with TRBJ1-1; D is unclear. The receptor comes from a woman aged 40 to 50 in good health. Some clones in this sample may be carry-over from other donors' samples. Sequencing was done on a sample of PBMCs. DNA of the CDR3: TGTGCCAGCAGCTCTCGGAACACTGAAGCTTTCTTT. Its protein product is CASSSRNTEAFF. Combining the CDR3 with reference TRBV11-3 and TRBJ1-1 gives the whole variable domain EAGVVQSPRYKIIEKKQPVAFWCNPISGHNTLYWYLQNLGQGPELLIRYENEEAVDDSQLPKDRFSAERLKGVDSTLKIQPAELGDSAVYLCASSSRNTEAFFGQGTRLTVV.